Listed here are 30 T cell receptor beta chains from one sample, sequenced in a study of Ad26.COV2.S vaccination and SARS-CoV-2 variants. The repertoire was sequenced with immunoSEQ multiplex PCR; TCRdb's copy has only in-frame clones and lacks some. The sample lists 350,000 to 600,000 clones, 89% seen once, with about 1.5% in the top ten. Treatment meaning: about 20 received Ad26.COV2.S at low or high dose, single or two shots; about 5 received placebo; per-sample allocation not given. Sampling was performed 63 days after the first vaccine or placebo injection. Sequenced material: peripheral blood, taken in a trial of Ad26.COV2.S vaccine versus placebo. The receptors come from a person aged 18-65 years who received the Ad26.COV2.S COVID-19 vaccine or a placebo.

The V call is TRBV2, the J call TRBJ1-1; D gene unclear. The CDR3 contains 16 residues. Germline V CDR1 and CDR2: SNHLY, FYNNEI. Trimming removed 8 bases at V and 4 bases at J, with 23 bases between. CDR3 nucleotide sequence: TGTGCCAGCCTCGACGGTTTGGTGAGGCCCGTCACTGAAGCTTTCTTT. Amino acids: CASLDGLVRPVTEAFF.

This chain uses TRBV24-1 with TRBJ1-2, with D tentatively TRBD1 (5 bases). V was pared by 6 bases and J by 3 bases, with 10 bases between. The CDR3 has 13 residues. Germline V gives CDR1 KGHDR, CDR2 SFDVKD. The CDR3, as DNA: TGTGCCACCAGTATGACAGAATACTATGGCTACACCTTC. Translating gives CATSMTEYYGYTF.

This chain links TRBV6-2 or TRBV6-3 with TRBJ2-3; D may be TRBD1 or TRBD2 (5 bases each). The CDR3 has 15 residues. Germline V gene data show CDR1 as MNHEY and CDR2 as SVGEGT. Trimming cost V 3 bases and J 1 base, with 11 bases left between them. The CDR3 coding sequence is TGTGCCAGCAGTTATGGTCGGGGCGGCACAGATACGCAGTATTTT. It translates to CASSYGRGGTDTQYF.

The table lists this clone with a count of one. The rearrangement uses TRBV15 and TRBJ2-7; 12 nucleotides align to TRBD1. This CDR3 contains 15 residues. The ends lost 4 bases at V and 5 bases at J; junction bases unmatched: 6. CDR1 LNHNV and CDR2 YYDKDF come from the germline V gene (reference sequence). The CDR3 sequence is CATSKQGQGANEQYF. Written as DNA, the CDR3 is TGTGCCACCAGCAAACAGGGACAGGGGGCTAACGAGCAGTACTTC.

J is TRBJ1-2 and V is TRBV19; TRBD1 aligns across 7 bases. The CDR3 is 13 amino acids. V shed 3 bases, J shed 13 bases, and the junction held 11 bases outside the gene matches. Germline V gives CDR1 LNHDA, CDR2 SQIVND (reference sequence). CDR3 coding DNA: TGTGCCAGTAGTATGGGACAGCCCACCCGCCCCACCTTC. Its translation: CASSMGQPTRPTF.

The V gene is TRBV6-1, the J gene TRBJ2-1; 9 bases map to TRBD2. With 1 base clipped from V and 5 bases from J, the junction kept 9 bases outside the gene matches. Germline lookup yields CDR1 MNHNS and CDR2 SASEGT. This CDR3 is built from 17 residues. The CDR3 DNA reads as TGTGCCAGCAGTGAAGGGCTAGCGGGACCGTCGGACAATGAGCAGTTCTTC. Translating gives CASSEGLAGPSDNEQFF.

The chain has TRBV19 and TRBJ2-2; 12 bases agree with TRBD2. The V gene end was trimmed by 9 bases and the J gene end by 6 bases; junction bases not matched to a gene: 17. CDR3 length equals 18 residues. The germline gives CDR1 LNHDA, CDR2 SQIVND (reference sequence). The CDR3 region is CARSWASGRADGPGELFF. CDR3 sequence (DNA): TGTGCCAGATCATGGGCTAGCGGGAGGGCGGATGGTCCCGGGGAGCTGTTTTTT.

V and J are TRBV27 and TRBJ1-5; D is unclear. This CDR3 comprises 16 residues. Trimming stripped 0 bases from V and 7 bases from J, with 16 bases between. Per germline, CDR1 MNHEY and CDR2 SMNVEV (reference sequence). The CDR3 coding sequence is TGTGCCAGCAGTTTATCGGCGGGAGTCACGGTACAGCCCCAGCATTTT. Its protein is CASSLSAGVTVQPQHF.

The V and J genes are TRBV11-2 and TRBJ2-1; D is uncertain. V dropped 5 bases and J dropped 4 bases, with 3 bases sitting between them. This CDR3 has 11 residues. Germline CDR1 is SGHAT and CDR2 is FQNNGV. CDR3 protein: CASSAYNEQFF. The CDR3 nucleotides read TGTGCCAGCAGCGCGTACAATGAGCAGTTCTTC.

The chain carries TRBV2 and TRBJ2-7; no definite D call. V gave up 3 bases and J gave up 1 base, with 10 bases separating them. There are 14 residues in the CDR3. Germline CDR1 reads SNHLY; CDR2 reads FYNNEI. CDR3 DNA: TGTGCCAGCAGTGACAAGGCCGTGTCCTACGAGCAGTACTTC. Residues: CASSDKAVSYEQYF.

The chain couples TRBV9 to TRBJ2-2; 10 bases agree with TRBD1. The germline V gene has CDR1 SGDLS and CDR2 YYNGEE. The CDR3 covers 15 residues. The trim removed 2 bases at V and 5 bases at J, leaving 3 bases unmatched. In nucleotides, the CDR3 is TGTGCCAGCAGCGTGGGACAGGGGAAGACCGGGGAGCTGTTTTTT. Translation: CASSVGQGKTGELFF. The full variable domain, with the rest looked up from reference TRBV9 and TRBJ2-2, is DSGVTQTPKHLITATGQRVTLRCSPRSGDLSVYWYQQSLDQGLQFLIQYYNGEERAKGNILERFSAQQFPDLHSELNLSSLELGDSALYFCASSVGQGKTGELFFGEGSRLTVL.

This chain's CDR3 is CASTSSGLAGGLRNEQFF. In DNA form, the CDR3 reads TGCGCCAGCACTTCGTCGGGACTAGCGGGAGGGCTTAGGAATGAGCAGTTCTTC. The rearrangement joins TRBV10-2 to TRBJ2-1; 16 nucleotides match TRBD2. Germline lookup yields CDR1 WSHSY and CDR2 SAAADI. The CDR3 covers 18 residues. Trimming cost V 7 bases and J 7 bases; bases outside gene matches: 13.

The chain employs TRBV5-4 and TRBJ2-1; possibly TRBD2 for D (6 bases). Germline CDR1 and CDR2: SGHNT and YYREEE (reference sequence). The CDR3 length is 13 residues. The ends were cut back, 4 bases at V and 7 bases at J, with 12 bases in the middle. In nucleotides, the CDR3 is TGTGCCAGCAGCATCAGACTAGAGAATGAGCAGTTCTTC. Its protein product is CASSIRLENEQFF.

This clone was seen only a few times. The rearrangement links TRBV30 to TRBJ1-1, with 7 bases that match TRBD1. Germline assignment: CDR1 GTSNPN and CDR2 SVGIG (reference sequence). There are 16 residues in the CDR3. Unmatched junction bases numbered 8, after V lost 1 base and J lost 0 bases. The CDR3 DNA sequence: TGTGCCTGGAGTGCCTGGGACAGTGTCATGAACACTGAAGCTTTCTTT. Its translation: CAWSAWDSVMNTEAFF. Combining the CDR3 with reference TRBV30 and TRBJ1-1 gives the whole variable domain SQTIHQWPATLVQPVGSPLSLECTVEGTSNPNLYWYRQAAGRGLQLLFYSVGIGQISSEVPQNLSASRPQDRQFILSSKKLLLSDSGFYLCAWSAWDSVMNTEAFFGQGTRLTVV.

The chain combines TRBV5-5 with TRBJ1-3, with D unclear. CDR3 length: 16 amino acids. CDR1 is SGHKS, CDR2 YYEKEE, per germline (reference sequence). V was clipped by 0 bases and J by 0 bases, with 10 bases between them. CDR3 region: CASSLVLVNSGNTIYF. For the CDR3, the DNA is TGTGCCAGCAGCTTGGTTCTGGTGAACTCTGGAAACACCATATATTTT. The full variable domain, rest sourced from reference TRBV5-5 and TRBJ1-3, is DAGVTQSPTHLIKTRGQQVTLRCSPISGHKSVSWYQQVLGQGPQFIFQYYEKEERGRGNFPDRFSARQFPNYSSELNVNALLLGDSALYLCASSLVLVNSGNTIYFGEGSWLTVV.

The chain links TRBV25-1 to TRBJ2-3, with TRBD1 matching 10 bases. The CDR3 consists of 16 residues. V lost 3 bases to trimming and J lost 2 bases; unmatched junction nucleotides: 5. The V gene's germline CDR1 is MGHDK and CDR2 SYGVNS. For the CDR3, the DNA is TGTGCCAGCAGTGATCAGGGACAGGGGTACACAGATACGCAGTATTTT. As protein: CASSDQGQGYTDTQYF.

CDR3 region: CASSIMLGQPQHF. The CDR3 bases are TGTGCCAGTAGTATAATGCTGGGCCAGCCCCAGCATTTT. The chain joins TRBV19 to TRBJ1-5, with no clear D. Germline lookup yields CDR1 LNHDA and CDR2 SQIVND (reference sequence). The V gene lost 2 bases and the J gene lost 7 bases, with 9 bases spanning the gap. The CDR3 runs 13 residues.

This chain joins TRBV13 and TRBJ2-3; 10 bases line up with TRBD1. This CDR3 spans 14 amino acids. The germline gives CDR1 PRHDT, CDR2 FYEKMQ (reference sequence). V trimming: 5 bases; J trimming: 4 bases; junction bases outside the gene matches: 3. The CDR3 loop reads CASSDRGLADTQYF. CDR3 coding DNA: TGTGCCAGCAGCGACAGGGGGCTTGCAGATACGCAGTATTTT. Looking up the rest from reference TRBV13 and TRBJ2-3 gives the full variable domain: AAGVIQSPRHLIKEKRETATLKCYPIPRHDTVYWYQQGPGQDPQFLISFYEKMQSDKGSIPDRFSAQQFSDYHSELNMSSLELGDSALYFCASSDRGLADTQYFGPGTRLTVL.

V usage is TRBV27 and J usage is TRBJ2-7; 8 bases line up with TRBD2. The CDR3 totals 14 residues. Germline assignment: CDR1 MNHEY and CDR2 SMNVEV (reference sequence). V was clipped by 6 bases and J by 0 bases; unmatched bases: 4. The DNA of the CDR3 is TGTGCCAGCAGCCCCGGGGGGGGCTCCTACGAGCAGTACTTC. Translating it yields CASSPGGGSYEQYF.

V is TRBV2 and J is TRBJ2-1; D not resolved. CDR3 length equals 14 residues. V was trimmed by 7 bases and J by 1 base, leaving 11 bases between them. CDR1 is SNHLY, CDR2 FYNNEI, per germline. CDR3 sequence reads: CASKWTESYNEQFF. The CDR3 DNA reads TGTGCCAGCAAATGGACCGAATCCTACAATGAGCAGTTCTTC.

This clone was counted a single time. The V and J genes are TRBV5-1 and TRBJ2-1; possible D gene TRBD2, 6 bases. The CDR3 totals 11 residues. V lost 0 bases to trimming and J lost 13 bases, with 8 bases between them. Per germline, CDR1 SGHRS and CDR2 YFSETQ. CDR3 sequence reads: CASSLDGGQFF. As DNA, the CDR3 is TGCGCCAGCAGCTTGGACGGGGGTCAGTTCTTC.

This clone was counted a few times. Other nucleotide sequences from this sample produce the same CDR3. The rearrangement links TRBV9 to TRBJ1-5; D is ambiguous. This CDR3 comprises 15 residues. Germline CDR1 is SGDLS and CDR2 is YYNGEE. Trimming shortened V by 2 bases and J by 0 bases, and 9 bases separated the two germline ends. CDR3 in amino acids: CASSVGGNSNQPQHF. In DNA, the CDR3 is TGTGCCAGCAGCGTGGGAGGGAATAGCAATCAGCCCCAGCATTTT.

This clone has just one count. For the CDR3, the DNA is TGTGCCAGCGCAGGGGGACGGGAGGGCCAGCCCCAGCATTTT. Protein sequence: CASAGGREGQPQHF. This chain links TRBV6-5 with TRBJ1-5, with 7 bases that match TRBD1. This CDR3 comprises 14 residues. With V trimmed by 8 bases and J by 7 bases, 11 bases remained unmatched. Germline CDR1 is MNHEY and CDR2 is SVGAGI.

This clone has only a few counts. This sequence joins TRBV28 and TRBJ2-7, with no clear D. Trimming shortened V by 3 bases and J by 6 bases, and 18 bases separated the two germline ends. CDR3 length: 15 residues. Germline-derived CDR1 and CDR2 are MDHEN and SYDVKM. CDR3 DNA: TGTGCCAGCAGTTTTGTGGCCGCCGGAGCAGGCGAGCAGTACTTC. This gives the protein CASSFVAAGAGEQYF. Full variable domain (outside the CDR3, taken from reference TRBV28 and TRBJ2-7): DVKVTQSSRYLVKRTGEKVFLECVQDMDHENMFWYRQDPGLGLRLIYFSYDVKMKEKGDIPEGYSVSREKKERFSLILESASTNQTSMYLCASSFVAAGAGEQYFGPGTRLTVT.

V usage is TRBV28 and J usage is TRBJ1-5; TRBD1 is a possible D gene (6 bases). The V end was cut by 5 bases, the J end by 7 bases, with 15 bases between. Germline CDR1 is MDHEN and CDR2 is SYDVKM. The CDR3 sequence is 14 residues long. CDR3 residues: CASSTQGFGQPQHF. The CDR3 DNA reads as TGTGCCAGCAGTACTCAGGGGTTCGGCCAGCCCCAGCATTTT.

This sequence joins TRBV4-1 and TRBJ2-4; D might be TRBD1 (5 bases). The CDR3 is 18 residues long. The V end lost 0 bases, the J end lost 0 bases, and 15 bases lay between the germline ends. Germline loops: CDR1 MGHRA, CDR2 YSYEKL. For the CDR3, the DNA is TGCGCCAGCAGCCAAGATTGGGCAGGGTTCGGAGCCAAAAACATTCAGTACTTC. Translation: CASSQDWAGFGAKNIQYF.

The genes are TRBV7-2 and TRBJ1-1, with TRBD1 as a possible D gene (5 bases). CDR3 length: 13 residues. Trimming took 2 bases from V and 1 from J, leaving 5 bases between them. Germline CDR1 reads SGHTA; CDR2 reads FQGNSA. In DNA form, the CDR3 reads TGTGCCAGCAGCTTACAGGGGAACACTGAAGCTTTCTTT. It is translated as CASSLQGNTEAFF.

CDR3 in DNA: TGTGCCAGCAGTGAAAGGATTTCTTCTGGAAACACCATATATTTT. It encodes CASSERISSGNTIYF. This chain connects TRBV25-1 to TRBJ1-3; the D is unclear. V was cut by 2 bases and J by 1 base, with 9 bases left in between. Germline V CDR1 and CDR2: MGHDK, SYGVNS. CDR3 length: 15 residues.

The rearrangement uses TRBV7-9 and TRBJ1-5; D ambiguous. Germline CDR1 reads SEHNR; CDR2 reads FQNEAQ (reference sequence). The CDR3 runs 15 residues. Trimming removed 1 base from V and 3 bases from J, with 10 bases in between. The CDR3 DNA is TGTGCCAGCAGCTTAGACGGACTACTCAATCAGCCCCAGCATTTT. Amino acid sequence: CASSLDGLLNQPQHF.

The V gene is TRBV9, the J gene TRBJ2-5, with 9 nucleotides matching TRBD1. With 3 bases clipped from V and 4 bases from J, the junction kept 4 bases outside the gene matches. Germline lookup yields CDR1 SGDLS and CDR2 YYNGEE. The CDR3 length is 14 residues. This CDR3 is CASSEGQGRETQYF. CDR3 DNA sequence: TGTGCCAGCAGCGAGGGACAGGGCAGAGAGACCCAGTACTTC.